These T cell receptor beta chains were read from a single sample in a study of T cell responses to AZD1222 COVID-19 vaccine. Sequencing was performed with immunoSEQ multiplex PCR; in TCRdb, only in-frame clones are kept and a portion is missing. The data hold 72,000 or so clones, with about 85% observed a single time. The source was peripheral blood, collected on day 0 of AZD1222 vaccination. The origin of the receptors is an adult in good health. Each CDR3 is given with its conserved first and last residue. The D gene is left open where the match is weak. Where a row states a size, it is once, few, many or the class of an expanded clone; other rows omit it.

>NA|TRBJ2-1|TRBV24-1|TRBD2
CATSDLQVSGRGEQFF
TGTGCCACCAGTGATTTGCAGGTCAGCGGGAGAGGCGAGCAGTTCTTC
>NA|TRBJ1-2|TRBV19|NA
CATFYGYTF
TGTGCCACTTTCTATGGCTACACCTTC
>once|TRBJ1-5|TRBV6-5|NA
CASIQEAGASQPQHF
TGTGCCAGCATACAGGAGGCCGGGGCGAGTCAGCCCCAGCATTTT
>NA|TRBJ1-2|TRBV7-3|TRBD1
CASSLRPGGGYTF
TGTGCCAGCAGCTTACGGCCAGGGGGTGGCTACACCTTC
>NA|TRBJ1-5|TRBV7-8|NA
CASSPAGDQPQHF
TGTGCCAGCAGCCCGGCGGGGGATCAGCCCCAGCATTTT
>NA|TRBJ2-1|TRBV11-3|NA
CASRGRYNEQFF
TGTGCCAGCAGGGGAAGGTACAATGAGCAGTTCTTC
>NA|TRBJ1-6|TRBV27|NA
CASSWDSNSPLHF
TGTGCCAGCAGTTGGGACTCTAATTCACCCCTCCACTTT
>NA|TRBJ1-1|TRBV10-3|NA
CAISGENTEAFF
TGTGCCATCAGTGGGGAGAACACTGAAGCTTTCTTT
>NA|TRBJ1-5|TRBV5-8|NA
CASSLGDSVQPQHF
TGTGCCAGCAGCCTCGGAGACAGCGTCCAGCCCCAGCATTTT
>NA|TRBJ1-1|TRBV5-1|NA
CASSLGLTTSMNTEAFF
TGCGCCAGCAGCTTGGGTCTTACGACCTCCATGAACACTGAAGCTTTCTTT
>NA|TRBJ1-2|TRBV6-1|NA
CASSELPDGYGYTF
TGTGCCAGCAGTGAATTGCCGGACGGCTATGGCTACACCTTC
>NA|TRBJ1-1|TRBV14|TRBD1
CASSRQGISGTEAFF
TGTGCCAGCAGCCGACAGGGGATTAGCGGCACTGAAGCTTTCTTT
>NA|TRBJ2-1|TRBV20-1|TRBD1
CSASLQGATDEQFF
TGCAGTGCTAGTCTTCAGGGGGCGACGGATGAGCAGTTCTTC
>NA|TRBJ2-7|TRBV15|TRBD2
CATSPGLAGVGEQYF
TGTGCCACCAGCCCCGGACTAGCGGGAGTGGGCGAGCAGTACTTC
>once|TRBJ2-5|TRBV7-2|NA
CASSSSQGGTQYF
TGTGCCAGCAGCTCATCCCAGGGGGGGACCCAGTACTTC
>NA|TRBJ2-3|TRBV11-3|NA
CASSLRGGIQHTQYF
TGTGCCAGCAGCTTACGTGGCGGGATCCAACATACGCAGTATTTT
>NA|TRBJ2-5|TRBV21-1|NA
CASSKLPGQDQETQYF
TGTGCCAGCAGCAAACTACCAGGACAAGACCAAGAGACCCAGTACTTC
>NA|TRBJ2-7|TRBV29-1|NA
CSASGEAYEQYF
TGCAGCGCTTCAGGGGAGGCTTACGAGCAGTACTTC
>NA|TRBJ1-2|TRBV14|NA
CASSPGDGYTF
TGTGCCAGCAGCCCAGGGGATGGCTACACCTTC
>NA|TRBJ1-5|TRBV6-5|NA
CASSYQRDYQPQHF
TGTGCCAGCAGTTATCAAAGGGATTATCAGCCCCAGCATTTT
>NA|TRBJ2-1|TRBV18|TRBD2
CASSPPATSSNEQFF
TGTGCCAGCTCACCACCCGCGACTAGCAGCAATGAGCAGTTCTTC
>NA|TRBJ2-1|TRBV15|NA
CATSRDAEVYNEQFF
TGTGCCACCAGCAGGGACGCGGAAGTTTACAATGAGCAGTTCTTC
>once|TRBJ1-6|TRBV27|NA
CASSLSAGRNSPLHF
TGTGCCAGCAGTTTATCAGCCGGACGGAATTCACCCCTCCACTTT
>NA|TRBJ1-4|TRBV5-5|NA
CASSPFAGPSEKLFF
TGTGCCAGCAGCCCCTTCGCAGGTCCGTCTGAAAAACTGTTTTTT
>NA|TRBJ2-1|TRBV3-1/TRBV3-2|NA
CASSQGVDPTYNEQFF
TGTGCCAGCAGCCAGGGGGTAGACCCCACCTACAATGAGCAGTTCTTC
>NA|TRBJ1-2|TRBV28|TRBD1
CASSPTGTGDYGYTF
TGTGCCAGCAGTCCAACCGGGACAGGGGACTATGGCTACACCTTC
>few|TRBJ2-2|TRBV5-1|NA
CASSLALDTGELFF
TGCGCCAGCAGCTTGGCCTTAGACACCGGGGAGCTGTTTTTT
>NA|TRBJ2-1|TRBV7-3|TRBD1
CASSLTGFLDNEQFF
TGTGCCAGCAGCTTGACAGGGTTCCTCGACAATGAGCAGTTCTTC
>once|TRBJ2-1|TRBV18|NA
CASSSQSQGWIDEQFF
TGTGCCAGCTCATCCCAGTCCCAGGGCTGGATCGATGAGCAGTTCTTC
>NA|TRBJ2-7|TRBV7-8|TRBD2
CASTTGTSGYEQYF
TGTGCCAGCACCACCGGGACTAGCGGTTACGAGCAGTACTTC
>NA|TRBJ1-5|TRBV28|TRBD1
CASSPYGTGGSNQPQHF
TGTGCCAGCAGCCCTTATGGGACAGGCGGCAGCAATCAGCCCCAGCATTTT
>NA|TRBJ2-2|TRBV5-1|NA
CASYAPPGELFF
TGCGCCAGCTACGCGCCCCCCGGGGAGCTGTTTTTT
>NA|TRBJ2-7|TRBV4-1|NA
CASSQRDGYEQYF
TGCGCCAGCAGCCAAAGGGACGGGTACGAGCAGTACTTC
>NA|TRBJ2-3|TRBV18|TRBD2
CASSLDPILAGEGDTQYF
TGTGCCAGCTCTCTGGACCCTATACTAGCGGGAGAGGGAGATACGCAGTATTTT
>NA|TRBJ2-2|TRBV11-2|TRBD2
CASSQRAGEFGELFF
TGTGCCAGCAGCCAGAGGGCGGGAGAGTTCGGGGAGCTGTTTTTT
>NA|TRBJ1-5|TRBV10-3|NA
CAIREDQNQPQHF
TGTGCCATCAGGGAGGACCAAAATCAGCCCCAGCATTTT
>NA|TRBJ1-2|TRBV6-5|NA
CASSYFQGRANYGYTF
TGTGCCAGCAGTTACTTCCAGGGCCGTGCTAACTATGGCTACACCTTC
>NA|TRBJ1-6|TRBV7-6|TRBD1
CASSPGTGGSPLHF
TGTGCCAGCAGCCCCGGGACAGGAGGATCACCCCTCCACTTT
>NA|TRBJ1-3|TRBV10-2|TRBD1
CASSDAYRGGNTIYF
TGCGCCAGCAGTGACGCCTACAGGGGGGGAAACACCATATATTTT
>NA|TRBJ2-5|TRBV19|TRBD2
CASSRTSGIRGETQYF
TGTGCCAGTAGTAGGACTAGCGGGATTAGGGGGGAGACCCAGTACTTC
>NA|TRBJ1-3|TRBV4-3|NA
CASSQEPTFSGNTIYF
TGCGCCAGCAGCCAAGAGCCCACCTTCTCTGGAAACACCATATATTTT
>NA|TRBJ1-2|TRBV28|NA
CASSLAPSIGGYTF
TGTGCCAGCAGTTTAGCCCCCTCGATTGGTGGCTACACCTTC
>NA|TRBJ1-5|TRBV3-1/TRBV3-2|NA
CASSQWGLQDQPQHF
TGTGCCAGCAGCCAATGGGGACTGCAAGATCAGCCCCAGCATTTT
>NA|TRBJ2-7|TRBV7-2|NA
CASSLIVGVGYEQYF
TGTGCCAGCAGCTTAATCGTGGGAGTAGGCTACGAGCAGTACTTC
>once|TRBJ1-5|TRBV24-1|TRBD1
CATSDWDSNQPQHF
TGTGCCACCAGTGATTGGGACAGTAATCAGCCCCAGCATTTT
>NA|TRBJ1-6|TRBV11-2|NA
CASRLRPDYNSPLHF
TGTGCCAGCAGGCTCCGGCCCGACTATAATTCACCCCTCCACTTT
>NA|TRBJ2-1|TRBV6-5|TRBD2
CASSYQRGYNEQFF
TGTGCCAGCAGTTACCAGCGGGGGTACAATGAGCAGTTCTTC
>NA|TRBJ2-5|TRBV11-3|NA
CASSLDDGLGAETQYF
TGTGCCAGCAGCTTAGATGATGGGCTCGGAGCGGAGACCCAGTACTTC
>NA|TRBJ1-2|TRBV5-4|NA
CASSLAEAGRAGYTF
TGTGCCAGCAGCTTGGCAGAAGCAGGGAGGGCTGGCTACACCTTC
>NA|TRBJ2-1|TRBV7-6|TRBD2
CASSLGAGIYNEQFF
TGTGCCAGCAGCTTGGGAGCGGGGATATACAATGAGCAGTTCTTC